One TCR beta chain is described in this entry. Its cognate antigen has yet to be identified. The reads were generated on an Illumina HiSeq 2000. The TCR beta cDNA libraries were made using 5'RACE template switching, a step that added both a universal primer site and unique molecular identifiers. cDNA synthesis was primed from the TCR beta constant segment, followed by two successive PCR amplification steps. Under the source paper's analysis protocol: MIGEC was used to demultiplex reads and group the reads by UMI, and MiTCR was used to assemble and quantify clonotypes. To exclude erroneous sequences, only TCR cDNA sequences supported by at least two reads were retained. The tcR package was used for downstream repertoire analysis, and clonotypes were matched across fractions by CDR3 nucleotide sequence plus V segment. VDJmatch was used to annotate antigen specificity against VDJdb, with one amino acid substitution in CDR3 allowed. TCRdb reprocessed the reads, reporting each CDR3 protein sequence once and no DNA. TCRdb's processing, not the study's, gives the V and J calls here. This sample's table contains hundreds of thousands of distinct CDR3 sequences. Roughly 5.2% of the sample is held by the ten biggest clonotypes.

The data derive from a study of T cells expressing NK-cell markers (dated by TCRdb to 2020 to 2021). Background on the whole study: Three sorted T-cell subsets (CD3+CD56+NKG2C+, CD3+CD56+NKG2C- and CD3+CD56-NKG2C+) from several donors had their TCR beta-chain repertoires profiled. Of the eight sequenced donors, seven were found to be HCMV-seropositive and one was found to be HCMV-seronegative. The study sequenced eight donors, all healthy volunteers chosen at random: three men and five women. Sequencing of the libraries produced 2 x 150 bp reads on Illumina HiSeq 2000/2500, MiSeq or NextSeq. General findings and caveats noted by the study authors: In six donors, the dominant CD3+CD56+NKG2C+ clonotypes were found to rank among the top 10 CD8+ clonotypes and to make up roughly 1.0-8% of CD8+ T cells. Those dominant clonotypes were again the most abundant among CD3+CD56-NKG2C+ cells in several donors, at about 25-65%. Whether the expanded NKG2C-expressing T cell clones were specific for HCMV antigens remained unclear.

HCMV serostatus was determined by detecting HCMV-specific IgG in serum with a commercial ELISA kit. Peripheral blood mononuclear cells were isolated from blood by Ficoll density gradient centrifugation. Input material: blood T cells: a sorted CD56 or NKG2C T cell subset, CD4+ or CD8+ T cells, or bulk PBMC T cells (not recorded which). The receptor comes from a man aged 18 to 69 in good health.

The CDR3: CASSGPGTGYHEQFF. The sequence joins TRBV9 to TRBJ2-1; the D call of TRBD1 rests on TCRdb alone, since no DNA is present to check it. According to the germline V gene, CDR1 reads SGDLS and CDR2 reads YYNGEE. Including cysteine and phenylalanine, the CDR3 has 15 amino acids. DNA was not recorded.